This TCR beta chain originates from a study of blood T cell repertoires in COVID-19. In the original workflow: Counts of nucleated cells, estimated from reference gene primer amplification, were obtained. The method was immunoSEQ multiplex PCR; TCRdb's version includes in-frame clones alone and lacks a portion of them. V and J calls and clone size are as listed in that table; D and trimming were resolved from the DNA. The data show about 140,000 clones, about 74% seen once. CDR3 length equals 13 residues. Germline V gene lookup returns CDR1 LNHDA and CDR2 SQIVND (reference sequence). The V end lost 3 bases, the J end lost 4 bases, and 7 bases lay between the germline ends.

Sequenced sample: peripheral blood. The clonotype was recovered from a man aged 50-59 years with acute or convalescent COVID-19. The chain is built from TRBV19 and TRBJ2-1; D is uncertain. CDR3 bases: TGTGCCAGTAGTATTGGCAGTTACAATGAGCAGTTCTTC. This encodes CASSIGSYNEQFF.